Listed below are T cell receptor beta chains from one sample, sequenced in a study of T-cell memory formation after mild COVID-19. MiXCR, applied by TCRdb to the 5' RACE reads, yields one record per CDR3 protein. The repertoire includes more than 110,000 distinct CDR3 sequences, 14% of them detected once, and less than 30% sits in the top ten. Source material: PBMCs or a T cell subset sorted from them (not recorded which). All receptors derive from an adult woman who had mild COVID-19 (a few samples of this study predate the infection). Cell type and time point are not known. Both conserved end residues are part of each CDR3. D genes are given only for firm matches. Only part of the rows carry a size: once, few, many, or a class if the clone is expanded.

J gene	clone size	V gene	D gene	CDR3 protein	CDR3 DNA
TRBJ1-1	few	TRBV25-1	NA	CASSVRENTEAFF	TGTGCCAGCAGTGTCCGGGAGAACACTGAAGCTTTCTTT
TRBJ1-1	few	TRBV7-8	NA	CASSSPRSGTGNTEAFF	TGTGCCAGCAGCTCCCCTCGATCGGGTACAGGCAACACTGAAGCTTTCTTT
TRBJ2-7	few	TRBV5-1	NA	CASSPWAAGASYEQYF	TGCGCCAGCAGCCCCTGGGCGGCGGGGGCCTCCTACGAGCAGTACTTC
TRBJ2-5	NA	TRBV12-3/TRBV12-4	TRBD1	CASGDRVGQYF	TGTGCCAGCGGGGACAGGGTGGGCCAGTACTTC
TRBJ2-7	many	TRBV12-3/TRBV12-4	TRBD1	CASSGDRDLYEQYF	TGTGCCAGCAGTGGGGACAGGGACCTCTACGAGCAGTACTTC
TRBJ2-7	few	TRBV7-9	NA	CASSPAQSSYEQYF	TGTGCCAGCAGCCCCGCCCAAAGCTCCTACGAGCAGTACTTC
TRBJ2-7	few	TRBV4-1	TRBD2	CASSPGLAGGPALEQYF	TGCGCCAGCAGCCCGGGACTAGCGGGGGGACCCGCCCTCGAGCAGTACTTC
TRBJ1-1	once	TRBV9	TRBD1	CASSGETGPNTEAFF	TGTGCCAGCAGCGGAGAGACAGGGCCCAACACTGAAGCTTTCTTT
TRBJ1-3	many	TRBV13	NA	CASSPGSGNTIYF	TGTGCCAGCAGCCCCGGGTCTGGAAACACCATATATTTT
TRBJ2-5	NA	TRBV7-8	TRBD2	CASSLTGTSGKTQYF	TGTGCCAGCAGCTTGACCGGGACTAGCGGGAAGACCCAGTACTTC
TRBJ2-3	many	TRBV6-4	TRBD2	CASSEAGATDTQYF	TGTGCCAGCAGTGAAGCGGGGGCCACAGATACGCAGTATTTT
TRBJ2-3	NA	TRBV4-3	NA	CASSQDLKTHFIMDTQYF	TGCGCCAGCAGCCAAGATCTGAAAACCCACTTCATCATGGATACGCAGTATTTT
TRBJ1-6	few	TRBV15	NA	CATSSDKEYSPLHF	TGTGCCACCAGCAGTGACAAGGAATATTCACCCCTCCACTTT
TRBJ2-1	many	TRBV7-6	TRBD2	CASSFTSTRTSGGPTSSYNEQFF	TGTGCCAGCAGCTTCACCTCCACCCGGACTAGCGGGGGGCCGACCAGCTCCTACAATGAGCAGTTCTTC
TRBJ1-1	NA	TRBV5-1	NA	CASSLAGTLNTEAFF	TGCGCCAGCAGCTTGGCAGGGACCTTGAACACTGAAGCTTTCTTT
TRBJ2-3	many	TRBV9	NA	CASSVGVHPRSTDTQYF	TGTGCCAGCAGCGTAGGCGTCCACCCCCGAAGCACAGATACGCAGTATTTT
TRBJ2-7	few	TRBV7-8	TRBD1	CASSPTGDLSYEQYF	TGTGCCAGCAGCCCTACAGGGGATCTCTCCTACGAGCAGTACTTC
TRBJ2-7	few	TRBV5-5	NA	CASSSGTGDYEQYF	TGTGCCAGCAGCTCCGGGACGGGGGACTACGAGCAGTACTTC
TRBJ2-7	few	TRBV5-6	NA	CASSLDRDPSYEQYF	TGTGCCAGCAGCTTGGATAGGGACCCCTCCTACGAGCAGTACTTC
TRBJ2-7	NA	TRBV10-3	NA	CAISEGGSSYEQYF	TGTGCCATCAGTGAGGGGGGGTCCTCCTACGAGCAGTACTTC
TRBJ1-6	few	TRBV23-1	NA	CASSQEFSLHNSPLHF	TGCGCCAGCAGTCAAGAGTTCTCACTGCATAATTCACCCCTCCACTTT
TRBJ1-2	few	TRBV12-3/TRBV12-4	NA	CASSFSSGPGYGYTF	TGTGCCAGCAGTTTCTCGTCAGGGCCAGGTTATGGCTACACCTTC
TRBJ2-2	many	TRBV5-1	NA	CASSLPETGELFF	TGCGCCAGCAGCCTCCCGGAGACCGGGGAGCTGTTTTTT
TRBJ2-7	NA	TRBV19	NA	CASSVQGYEQYF	TGTGCCAGTAGTGTTCAGGGATACGAGCAGTACTTC
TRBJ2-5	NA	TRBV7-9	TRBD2	CASSLDTGTSVQETQYF	TGTGCCAGCAGCTTAGACACCGGGACTAGCGTACAAGAGACCCAGTACTTC
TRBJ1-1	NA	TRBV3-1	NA	CASSQVSRNTEAFF	TGTGCCAGCAGCCAAGTTTCCAGGAACACTGAAGCTTTCTTT
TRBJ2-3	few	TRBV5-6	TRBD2	CASSWRLAGMTDTQYF	TGTGCCAGCAGCTGGAGACTAGCGGGGATGACAGATACGCAGTATTTT
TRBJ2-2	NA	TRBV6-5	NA	CASSYSPGNTGELFF	TGTGCCAGCAGTTACTCCCCAGGAAACACCGGGGAGCTGTTTTTT
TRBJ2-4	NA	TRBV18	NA	CASSNWTVAKNIQYF	TGTGCCAGCTCAAATTGGACCGTAGCCAAAAACATTCAGTACTTC
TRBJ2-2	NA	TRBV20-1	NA	CSAESSGLNTGELFF	TGCAGTGCCGAGTCCTCCGGCCTGAACACCGGGGAGCTGTTTTTT
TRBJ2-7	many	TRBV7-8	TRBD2	CASSPGLAGGSYEQYF	TGTGCCAGCAGCCCGGGACTAGCGGGGGGCTCCTACGAGCAGTACTTC
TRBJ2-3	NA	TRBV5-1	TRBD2	CASSSGLAGGPGGPDTQYF	TGCGCCAGCAGCTCGGGACTAGCGGGGGGGCCCGGAGGACCAGATACGCAGTATTTT
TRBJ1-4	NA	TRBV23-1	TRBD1	CASSQPTGGGEKLFF	TGCGCCAGCAGTCAACCGACAGGGGGCGGTGAAAAACTGTTTTTT
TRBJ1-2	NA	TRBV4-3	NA	CASSQERGLNYGYTF	TGCGCCAGCAGCCAAGAACGGGGCCTGAACTATGGCTACACCTTC
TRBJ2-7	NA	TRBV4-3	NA	CASSQAAAPYEQYF	TGCGCCAGCAGCCAAGCCGCGGCTCCCTACGAGCAGTACTTC
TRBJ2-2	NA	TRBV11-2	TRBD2	CASSLDLAVVAGELFF	TGTGCCAGCAGCTTAGATCTAGCGGTAGTCGCCGGGGAGCTGTTTTTT
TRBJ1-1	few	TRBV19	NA	CASSIDPSGRTGAFF	TGTGCCAGTAGTATAGATCCATCAGGGAGAACGGGAGCTTTCTTT
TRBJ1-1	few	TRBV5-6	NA	CASSLGRVEAFF	TGTGCCAGCAGCTTGGGCAGAGTAGAAGCTTTCTTT
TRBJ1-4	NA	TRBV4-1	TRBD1	CASSQPTGGGTNEKLFF	TGCGCCAGCAGCCAACCCACAGGGGGCGGTACTAATGAAAAACTGTTTTTT
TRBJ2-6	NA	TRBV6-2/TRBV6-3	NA	CASSYSNSGANVLTF	TGTGCCAGCAGTTACTCAAACTCTGGGGCCAACGTCCTGACTTTC
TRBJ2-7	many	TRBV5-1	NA	CASSPRDGTYEQYF	TGCGCCAGCAGCCCCCGGGACGGAACCTACGAGCAGTACTTC
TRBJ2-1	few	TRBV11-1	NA	CASSLGRTFSYNEQFF	TGTGCCAGCAGCTTAGGGCGGACCTTCTCCTACAATGAGCAGTTCTTC
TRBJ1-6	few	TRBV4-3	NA	CASSQGRSSYNSPLHF	TGCGCCAGCAGCCAAGGACGGAGTTCCTATAATTCACCCCTCCACTTT
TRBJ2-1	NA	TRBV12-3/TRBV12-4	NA	CASSFGGGRSYNEQFF	TGTGCCAGCAGTTTCGGAGGGGGTCGATCCTACAATGAGCAGTTCTTC
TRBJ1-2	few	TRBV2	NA	CASSEAEQGGYGYTF	TGTGCCAGCAGTGAAGCGGAACAGGGTGGCTATGGCTACACCTTC
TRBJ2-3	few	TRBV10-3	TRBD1	CAISGQGVGDTQYF	TGTGCCATCAGTGGACAGGGAGTAGGAGATACGCAGTATTTT
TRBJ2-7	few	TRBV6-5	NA	CASSYEGGTAEQYF	TGTGCCAGCAGTTACGAGGGGGGAACTGCCGAGCAGTACTTC
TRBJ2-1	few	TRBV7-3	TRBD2	CASSSLLAGGPPLSNEQFF	TGTGCCAGCAGCTCCCTGCTAGCGGGGGGCCCTCCCCTCTCTAATGAGCAGTTCTTC
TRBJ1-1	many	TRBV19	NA	CASSLQGYTEAFF	TGTGCCAGTAGCCTACAGGGCTACACTGAAGCTTTCTTT
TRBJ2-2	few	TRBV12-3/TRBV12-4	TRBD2	CASRLTSGGTRGELFF	TGTGCCAGCAGGCTTACTAGCGGGGGGACCAGGGGGGAGCTGTTTTTT